This TCR beta chain emerged from a study of blood T cell repertoires in COVID-19. The overall study: T cells, B-cell-depleted T cells, or PBMCs supplied cDNA or gDNA.

This CDR3 region has 16 residues. V lost 2 bases and J lost 3; bases outside the gene matches: 3. Germline assignment: CDR1 LGHDT and CDR2 YNNKEL (reference sequence). Seattle patients were enrolled during active infection and followed longitudinally. Per the authors' pipeline: Estimates of nucleated cell counts were drawn from the amplification of reference gene primers. Using immunoSEQ multiplex PCR, the repertoire was profiled, and TCRdb retains in-frame clones only, with some absent. The D gene and trimming were derived from the DNA, and the V and J assignments and clone size from that table. The sample lists about 200,000 clones, roughly 88% occurring once.

The chain has TRBV3-1 (or the pseudogene TRBV3-2) and TRBJ2-1, with 11 positions matching TRBD2. Sequenced sample: peripheral blood. This sequence was found in a man in his fifties or sixties with COVID-19, enrolled during active disease. The DNA of the CDR3 is TGTGCCAGCAGCCAAAATAGCGGGAGGGTCTACAATGAGCAGTTCTTC. Translating gives CASSQNSGRVYNEQFF.